A single sample is the source of the 22 T cell receptor beta chains below, sequenced in a study of blood T cell repertoires in COVID-19. Profiled with immunoSEQ multiplex PCR; TCRdb holds only in-frame clones, not every one. This table holds over 30,000 clones, 81% found once. Sequenced: peripheral blood. The receptors were sampled from a man older than 75 with active or convalescent COVID-19.

The V gene is TRBV7-7, the J gene TRBJ2-1; tentatively, D is TRBD2 (6 bases). Germline V gene data show CDR1 as SSHAT and CDR2 as FNYEAQ (reference sequence). The CDR3 loop spans 15 amino acids. The germline V and J ends were trimmed by 1 base and 9 bases, with 16 bases remaining between them. CDR3 bases: TGTGCCAGCAGCTTAGTAGCTAGCGAGGTGGGTGAGCAGTTCTTC. It encodes CASSLVASEVGEQFF. The variable domain in full, with the rest retrieved from reference TRBV7-7 and TRBJ2-1, is GAGVSQSPRYKVTKRGQDVTLRCDPISSHATLYWYQQALGQGPEFLTYFNYEAQPDKSGLPSDRFSAERPEGSISTLTIQRTEQRDSAMYRCASSLVASEVGEQFFGPGTRLTVL.

This chain uses TRBV5-4 with TRBJ2-7; TRBD2 agrees at 8 bases. The V and J ends lost 0 bases and 1 base, in that order; junction bases with no gene match: 3. CDR3 size: 15 residues. Germline-derived CDR1 and CDR2 are SGHNT and YYREEE (reference sequence). For the CDR3, the DNA is TGTGCCAGCAGCTTGGGCGGCGGGGGGTCCTACGAGCAGTACTTC. Translation gives CASSLGGGGSYEQYF. Full variable domain (rest looked up from reference TRBV5-4 and TRBJ2-7): ETGVTQSPTHLIKTRGQQVTLRCSSQSGHNTVSWYQQALGQGPQFIFQYYREEENGRGNFPPRFSGLQFPNYSSELNVNALELDDSALYLCASSLGGGGSYEQYFGPGTRLTVT.

This chain connects TRBV9 to TRBJ1-1; no clear D gene. CDR3 length: 13 residues. Germline values: CDR1 SGDLS, CDR2 YYNGEE. Trimming cost V 0 bases and J 0 bases, with 3 bases left between them. As DNA, the CDR3 is TGTGCCAGCAGCGTAGCGGTGAACACTGAAGCTTTCTTT. This gives the protein CASSVAVNTEAFF.

V gene TRBV7-9 combines with J gene TRBJ2-3; 9 bases are a match to TRBD2. Per germline, CDR1 SEHNR and CDR2 FQNEAQ (reference sequence). V was pared by 1 base and J by 5 bases, with 4 bases of the junction left unmatched. CDR3 length equals 15 residues. The DNA of the CDR3 is TGTGCCAGCAGCTTAGGGGGACTAGCAGGAGATACGCAGTATTTT. It encodes CASSLGGLAGDTQYF.

This clone was observed a handful of times. CDR3 sequence: CATSGREYNEQFF. CDR3 DNA: TGTGCTACTAGCGGGAGGGAATACAATGAGCAGTTCTTC. V and J are TRBV12-3 or TRBV12-4 and TRBJ2-1, with 13 bases lining up with TRBD2. The CDR3 totals 13 residues.

V gene TRBV6-5 combines with J gene TRBJ1-6, with 8 bases fitting TRBD1. The trim removed 2 bases at V and 6 bases at J, leaving 3 bases unmatched. From germline, CDR1 is MNHEY and CDR2 SVGAGI. The length of the CDR3 is 15 residues. CDR3 bases: TGTGCCAGCAGTTACGAGACAGGGGCTAATTCACCCCTCCACTTT. The encoded protein is CASSYETGANSPLHF.

The J gene is TRBJ2-2, the V gene TRBV4-3, with 7 bases aligning to TRBD1. Germline trimming cut 3 bases from V and 3 bases from J; bases unmatched to any gene: 10. This CDR3 is 17 amino acids long. The V gene's germline CDR1 is LGHNA and CDR2 YSLEER. CDR3 residues: CASSQTPGQGDTGELFF. CDR3 in DNA: TGCGCCAGCAGCCAGACCCCTGGGCAGGGGGACACCGGGGAGCTGTTTTTT.

V and J are TRBV11-2 and TRBJ1-5; 7 nucleotides match TRBD1. V shed 5 bases and J 6 bases; nucleotides not matched to a gene: 10. This CDR3 has 15 amino acids. Germline CDR1 SGHAT, CDR2 FQNNGV. The CDR3 spells CASSTGTDGVQPQHF. Written as DNA, the CDR3 is TGTGCCAGCAGCACCGGGACAGATGGGGTTCAGCCCCAGCATTTT.

The gene calls are TRBV7-9 and TRBJ2-7; possibly TRBD2 for D (5 bases). This CDR3 spans 12 amino acids. V lost 3 bases to trimming and J lost 4 bases, with 7 bases between them. CDR1 SEHNR and CDR2 FQNEAQ come from the germline V gene (reference sequence). CDR3 protein: CASSFTGYEQYF. The DNA of the CDR3 is TGTGCCAGCAGCTTTACGGGGTACGAGCAGTACTTC.

The rearrangement uses TRBV21-1 and TRBJ2-7; TRBD1, the table's D call, was not compared with the DNA. TRBV21-1 is a listed pseudogene. This CDR3 has 15 amino acids. CDR3 protein: CASSKPLYSTYEQYF. For the CDR3, the DNA is TGTGCCAGCAGCAAGCCCTTATACAGTACCTACGAGCAGTACTTC.

The chain is built from TRBV4-3 and TRBJ2-3; 8 nucleotides match TRBD2. The length of the CDR3 is 16 residues. With 0 bases clipped from V and 5 bases from J, the junction kept 7 bases outside the gene matches. Germline assignment: CDR1 LGHNA and CDR2 YSLEER. The CDR3 is CASSQDRGGWVDTQYF. The CDR3 region has the DNA TGCGCCAGCAGCCAAGATCGGGGGGGTTGGGTAGATACGCAGTATTTT.

This chain links TRBV11-3 with TRBJ2-1; no clear D. The CDR3 is made up of 14 amino acids. V lost 0 bases, J lost 3 bases, and 6 bases lay in between. Germline CDR1 SGHNT, CDR2 YENEEA. The CDR3 protein is CASSLDDFYNEQFF. CDR3 DNA: TGTGCCAGCAGCTTAGATGACTTCTACAATGAGCAGTTCTTC.

The chain couples TRBV7-9 to TRBJ1-2; TRBD1 agrees at 9 bases. The CDR3 is 16 amino acids. The V gene's germline CDR1 is SEHNR and CDR2 FQNEAQ (reference sequence). V lost 0 bases, J lost 7 bases, and 9 bases stayed unmatched. The CDR3 DNA sequence: TGTGCCAGCAGCTTAGCGCGAAGCTGGGACAGGGTTGGCTACACCTTC. Translating gives CASSLARSWDRVGYTF.

The chain couples TRBV5-1 to TRBJ2-1, with D possibly matching TRBD2 (5 bases). Trimming removed 1 base at V and 8 bases at J, with 10 bases between. Germline CDR1 reads SGHRS; CDR2 reads YFSETQ. The CDR3 has 13 amino acids. The CDR3, as DNA: TGCGCCAGCAGCTTGAGCTCGGGATATGAGCAGTTCTTC. As protein: CASSLSSGYEQFF.

The V and J genes are TRBV5-1 and TRBJ2-3, with D possibly being TRBD2 (5 bases). There are 13 residues in the CDR3. Germline V gene sequence: CDR1 SGHRS, CDR2 YFSETQ. Trimming removed 3 bases at V and 8 bases at J, with 13 bases between. CDR3 coding DNA: TGCGCCAGCAGCTCGGAACTAGGTTTTACGCAGTATTTT. Protein product: CASSSELGFTQYF.

This chain joins TRBV6-6 and TRBJ2-7; TRBD2 aligns across 7 bases. Germline-derived CDR1 and CDR2 are MNHNY and SVGAGI (reference sequence). Trimming removed 6 bases from V and 4 bases from J; junction bases left unmatched: 3. This CDR3 comprises 12 residues. CDR3 in DNA: TGTGCCAGCAGGGGCGGGGGATACGAGCAGTACTTC. It codes for CASRGGGYEQYF.

The rearrangement uses TRBV7-6 and TRBJ2-7; 7 bases line up with TRBD1. V was pared by 5 bases and J by 3 bases, with 28 bases of the junction left unmatched. The CDR3 is 21 residues long. Germline values: CDR1 SGHVS, CDR2 FNYEAQ. CDR3 DNA: TGTGCCAGCAGCGCCCGCCATCGGGGAGAGCGAGGGGGCTTCCTCCACTACGAGCAGTACTTC. Translating it yields CASSARHRGERGGFLHYEQYF.

The rearrangement joins TRBV3-1 (or the pseudogene TRBV3-2) to TRBJ2-4, with TRBD2 matching over 12 bases. This CDR3 is 15 amino acids long. V shed 4 bases, J shed 8 bases, and the junction held 6 bases outside the gene matches. From germline, CDR1 is LGHDT and CDR2 YNNKEL (reference sequence). In DNA form, the CDR3 reads TGTGCCAGCAGCCCCACCCGGACTAGCGGGGACATTCAGTACTTC. It yields the protein CASSPTRTSGDIQYF.

The chain recombines TRBV7-7 with TRBJ2-5; 11 nucleotides agree with TRBD2. The CDR3 contains 15 residues. J gave up 5 bases and V 2 bases, and 4 bases lay outside the gene matches. CDR1 is SSHAT, CDR2 FNYEAQ, per germline (reference sequence). For the CDR3, the DNA is TGTGCCAGCAGCTTAAATGTAGCGGGGGGGGAGACCCAGTACTTC. Translating gives CASSLNVAGGETQYF.

This rearrangement joins TRBV4-3 to TRBJ2-2, with 8 nucleotides matching TRBD1. This CDR3 region has 18 residues. Germline values: CDR1 LGHNA, CDR2 YSLEER. V was pared by 0 bases and J by 4 bases, with 10 bases of the junction left unmatched. The CDR3 DNA sequence: TGCGCCAGCAGCCAAGATTCTCGGCAGGGGGCTGGCACCGGGGAGCTGTTTTTT. This encodes CASSQDSRQGAGTGELFF.

V is TRBV28 and J is TRBJ2-7, with 10 bases fitting TRBD2. The J segment lost 3 bases and the V segment lost 5 bases, leaving 7 bases of the junction unmatched. The CDR3 is made up of 15 amino acids. From germline, CDR1 is MDHEN and CDR2 SYDVKM. The CDR3 here is CASSTAGTSDYEQYF. The CDR3 DNA is TGTGCCAGCAGTACGGCCGGGACTAGCGACTACGAGCAGTACTTC.

The chain links TRBV6-5 to TRBJ1-1, with 7 bases identical to TRBD1. This CDR3 spans 13 amino acids. The germline V gene has CDR1 MNHEY and CDR2 SVGAGI. V gave up 6 bases and J gave up 5 bases; unmatched junction bases: 6. CDR3 sequence (DNA): TGTGCCAGCAGCCAGGGGGTCAGGACTGAAGCTTTCTTT. Its translation is CASSQGVRTEAFF.